This TCR beta chain was observed in a study of Ad26.COV2.S vaccination and SARS-CoV-2 variants. The wider study: Among those in the COV1001 Ad26.COV2.S trial arm was the donor. Intramuscularly, Ad26.COV2.S was given either once or twice, 56 days apart.

Treatment described: some 19 received Ad26.COV2.S at low or high dose, single or two shots; roughly five received placebo; per-sample allocation not given. After the first vaccine or placebo injection, samples were drawn on day 63. Libraries were prepared by immunoSEQ multiplex PCR; TCRdb keeps only in-frame clonotypes and omits some of them. The sample holds roughly 380,000 clones; 80% to 90% are singletons and the top ten take roughly 3.6%. Germline CDR1 LGHNA, CDR2 YNFKEQ. Unmatched junction bases numbered 9, after V lost 0 bases and J lost 5 bases. The CDR3 is made up of 16 amino acids. The source material was peripheral blood, sampled in a trial of Ad26.COV2.S vaccine versus placebo. The chain employs TRBV4-2 and TRBJ1-1; TRBD1 matches at 7 bases. The receptor comes from a person aged 18-65 years who received the Ad26.COV2.S COVID-19 vaccine or a placebo. CDR3 in amino acids: CASSQDLFQGVTEAFF. CDR3 nucleotides: TGTGCCAGCAGCCAAGATCTCTTTCAGGGGGTTACTGAAGCTTTCTTT.